These T cell receptor beta chains were read from a single sample in a study of blood T cells in healthy people across ages. TCRdb re-called the 5' RACE reads through MiXCR, storing one row per CDR3 protein. The sample lists about 640,000 distinct CDR3 sequences; around 54% were seen once. The sample was blood. The receptors stem from a man aged 60-69 years in good health. CDR3s include the opening cysteine and the closing phenylalanine or tryptophan. The D gene is left open where the match is weak. The size field is filled for only some rows; it gives once, few, many or a size class.

J gene: TRBJ2-5; V gene: TRBV10-3; clone size: NA; D gene: TRBD2; CDR3 protein: CAISPGLAGGKAQYF; CDR3 DNA: TGTGCCATCAGTCCCGGACTAGCGGGGGGAAAGGCCCAGTACTTC
J gene: TRBJ2-3; V gene: TRBV20-1; clone size: NA; D gene: NA; CDR3 protein: CSARDPTTGRSTDTQYF; CDR3 DNA: TGCAGTGCTAGAGATCCTACGACAGGCAGAAGCACAGATACGCAGTATTTT
J gene: TRBJ1-1; V gene: TRBV9; clone size: NA; D gene: NA; CDR3 protein: CASSARGHTEAFF; CDR3 DNA: TGTGCCAGCAGCGCCAGGGGCCACACTGAAGCTTTCTTT
J gene: TRBJ2-2; V gene: TRBV18; clone size: NA; D gene: NA; CDR3 protein: CASSPKQTNTGELFF; CDR3 DNA: TGTGCCAGCTCACCAAAACAGACTAACACCGGGGAGCTGTTTTTT
J gene: TRBJ2-7; V gene: TRBV29-1; clone size: NA; D gene: TRBD1; CDR3 protein: CSIQDSTGSRGEQYF; CDR3 DNA: TGCAGCATTCAGGATTCGACAGGGTCAAGGGGGGAGCAGTACTTC
J gene: TRBJ1-4; V gene: TRBV5-1; clone size: few; D gene: NA; CDR3 protein: CASSAGTQSTNEKLFF; CDR3 DNA: TGCGCCAGCAGCGCCGGGACACAATCAACTAATGAAAAACTGTTTTTT
J gene: TRBJ2-5; V gene: TRBV5-1; clone size: NA; D gene: NA; CDR3 protein: CASSFSAVETQYF; CDR3 DNA: TGCGCCAGCAGCTTCTCAGCGGTCGAGACCCAGTACTTC
J gene: TRBJ2-1; V gene: TRBV6-1; clone size: NA; D gene: NA; CDR3 protein: CASRMGEVEQFF; CDR3 DNA: TGTGCCAGCAGGATGGGCGAGGTTGAGCAGTTCTTC
J gene: TRBJ2-3; V gene: TRBV28; clone size: NA; D gene: TRBD2; CDR3 protein: CASSPWSSGAHTDTQYF; CDR3 DNA: TGTGCCAGCAGTCCTTGGTCTAGCGGGGCCCACACAGATACGCAGTATTTT
J gene: TRBJ2-2; V gene: TRBV9; clone size: NA; D gene: NA; CDR3 protein: CASSPLPGTGELFF; CDR3 DNA: TGTGCCAGCAGCCCACTTCCGGGCACCGGGGAGCTGTTTTTT
J gene: TRBJ2-1; V gene: TRBV25-1; clone size: NA; D gene: NA; CDR3 protein: CASSPAIREVVYNEQFF; CDR3 DNA: TGTGCCAGCAGTCCCGCAATCAGGGAAGTAGTCTACAATGAGCAGTTCTTC
J gene: TRBJ2-6; V gene: TRBV3-1; clone size: few; D gene: TRBD1; CDR3 protein: CASSQGTPGTAHSGANVLTF; CDR3 DNA: TGTGCCAGCAGCCAAGGAACCCCCGGGACAGCCCACTCTGGGGCCAACGTCCTGACTTTC
J gene: TRBJ2-7; V gene: TRBV9; clone size: NA; D gene: NA; CDR3 protein: CASSATTESYEQYF; CDR3 DNA: TGTGCCAGCAGCGCCACGACAGAGTCCTACGAGCAGTACTTC
J gene: TRBJ2-4; V gene: TRBV29-1; clone size: few; D gene: TRBD1; CDR3 protein: CSAGQGGNIQYF; CDR3 DNA: TGCAGCGCCGGACAGGGGGGAAACATTCAGTACTTC
J gene: TRBJ2-7; V gene: TRBV6-2/TRBV6-3; clone size: NA; D gene: TRBD2; CDR3 protein: CASSRLAETYNEQYF; CDR3 DNA: TGTGCCAGCAGTAGGCTAGCGGAGACCTACAATGAGCAGTACTTC
J gene: TRBJ1-4; V gene: TRBV11-2; clone size: NA; D gene: NA; CDR3 protein: CASSLDLAEKLFF; CDR3 DNA: TGTGCCAGCAGCTTAGATCTGGCAGAAAAACTGTTTTTT
J gene: TRBJ2-1; V gene: TRBV3-1; clone size: few; D gene: TRBD2; CDR3 protein: CASSQVTSGDNEQFF; CDR3 DNA: TGTGCCAGCAGCCAAGTGACTAGCGGGGACAATGAGCAGTTCTTC
J gene: TRBJ1-6; V gene: TRBV2; clone size: NA; D gene: NA; CDR3 protein: CASSEGLTRDSPLHF; CDR3 DNA: TGTGCCAGCAGTGAGGGCTTAACGAGGGATTCACCCCTCCACTTT
J gene: TRBJ2-5; V gene: TRBV5-1; clone size: NA; D gene: NA; CDR3 protein: CASTTGPSQETQYF; CDR3 DNA: TGCGCCAGCACCACTGGCCCATCCCAAGAGACCCAGTACTTC
J gene: TRBJ2-1; V gene: TRBV12-5; clone size: NA; D gene: NA; CDR3 protein: CASGSPVYNEQFF; CDR3 DNA: TGTGCTAGTGGTAGTCCGGTATACAATGAGCAGTTCTTC
J gene: TRBJ1-2; V gene: TRBV29-1; clone size: NA; D gene: NA; CDR3 protein: CAAQGETIHGYTF; CDR3 DNA: TGCGCCGCCCAAGGGGAAACAATCCATGGCTACACCTTC
J gene: TRBJ2-1; V gene: TRBV12-3/TRBV12-4; clone size: NA; D gene: NA; CDR3 protein: CASSPQLEGRAGFF; CDR3 DNA: TGTGCCAGCAGTCCCCAACTTGAGGGGCGGGCGGGGTTCTTC
J gene: TRBJ2-1; V gene: TRBV7-9; clone size: NA; D gene: NA; CDR3 protein: CAGSPGVGEQFF; CDR3 DNA: TGTGCCGGCAGCCCCGGGGTTGGTGAGCAGTTCTTC
J gene: TRBJ1-6; V gene: TRBV6-5; clone size: few; D gene: NA; CDR3 protein: CASSYSVRGDSPLHF; CDR3 DNA: TGTGCCAGCAGTTACTCGGTGAGGGGGGACTCACCCCTCCACTTT
J gene: TRBJ1-2; V gene: TRBV3-1; clone size: NA; D gene: NA; CDR3 protein: CASSPHRLANYGYTF; CDR3 DNA: TGTGCCAGCAGCCCCCACAGATTAGCTAACTATGGCTACACCTTC
J gene: TRBJ2-3; V gene: TRBV20-1; clone size: NA; D gene: NA; CDR3 protein: CSASRDDRTDTQYF; CDR3 DNA: TGCAGTGCTAGTAGGGACGACCGCACAGATACGCAGTATTTT
J gene: TRBJ2-3; V gene: TRBV5-1; clone size: once; D gene: NA; CDR3 protein: CASSPRRQFSTDTQYF; CDR3 DNA: TGCGCCAGCAGCCCCCGTCGACAGTTCAGCACAGATACGCAGTATTTT
J gene: TRBJ2-5; V gene: TRBV29-1; clone size: few; D gene: NA; CDR3 protein: CSVHEGWKETQYF; CDR3 DNA: TGCAGCGTCCACGAGGGGTGGAAAGAGACCCAGTACTTC
J gene: TRBJ1-2; V gene: TRBV10-3; clone size: NA; D gene: NA; CDR3 protein: CAISSGVESYGYTF; CDR3 DNA: TGTGCCATCAGTTCCGGGGTGGAGTCCTATGGCTACACCTTC